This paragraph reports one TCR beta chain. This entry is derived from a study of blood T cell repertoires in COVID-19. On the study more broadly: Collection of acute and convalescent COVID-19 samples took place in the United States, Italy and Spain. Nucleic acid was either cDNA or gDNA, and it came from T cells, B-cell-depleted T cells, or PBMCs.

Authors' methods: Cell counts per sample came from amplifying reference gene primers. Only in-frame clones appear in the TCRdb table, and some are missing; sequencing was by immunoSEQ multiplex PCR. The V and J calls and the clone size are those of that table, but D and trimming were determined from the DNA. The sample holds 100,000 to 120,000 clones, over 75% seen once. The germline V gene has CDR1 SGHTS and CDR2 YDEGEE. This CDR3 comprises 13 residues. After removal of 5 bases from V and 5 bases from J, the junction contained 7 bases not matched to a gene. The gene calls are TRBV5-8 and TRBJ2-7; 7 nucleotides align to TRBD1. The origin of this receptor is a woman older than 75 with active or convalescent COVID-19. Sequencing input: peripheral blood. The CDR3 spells CASRTTGANEQYF. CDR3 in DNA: TGTGCCAGCAGAACTACAGGGGCGAACGAGCAGTACTTC.